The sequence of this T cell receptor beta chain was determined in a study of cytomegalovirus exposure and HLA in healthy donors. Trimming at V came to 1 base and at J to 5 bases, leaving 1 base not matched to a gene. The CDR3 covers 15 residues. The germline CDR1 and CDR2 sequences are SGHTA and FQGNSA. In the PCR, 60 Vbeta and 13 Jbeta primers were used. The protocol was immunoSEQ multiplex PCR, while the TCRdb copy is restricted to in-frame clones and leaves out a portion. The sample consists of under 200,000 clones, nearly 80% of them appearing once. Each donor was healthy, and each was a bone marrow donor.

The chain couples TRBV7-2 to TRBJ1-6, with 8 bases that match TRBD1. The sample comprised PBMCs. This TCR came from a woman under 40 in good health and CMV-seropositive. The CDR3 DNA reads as TGTGCCAGCAGCTTAGAGGACAGGGATAATTCACCCCTCCACTTT. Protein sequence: CASSLEDRDNSPLHF.